The T cell receptor (beta chain) under discussion was sequenced for a study of blood T cells in healthy people across ages. Using a J-beta primer mix together with a sample-barcoded 5' primer, a second PCR was run for about 6 to 11 cycles. A template-switch adaptor with 12 random nucleotides tagged each cDNA molecule. Every individual sample yielded 3 million or more paired-end reads (each containing CDR3). TCRdb redid the calling of the 5' RACE reads with MiXCR, one entry per CDR3 protein. Of approximately 900,000 distinct CDR3 sequences listed, about 44% are singletons. The receptor was derived from a man in his thirties or forties in good health. Input material: blood.

The CDR3 loop is CASSVLGANTGELFF. Here the CDR3 DNA reads TGTGCCAGCAGCGTATTAGGGGCTAACACCGGGGAGCTGTTTTTT. This sequence joins TRBV9 and TRBJ2-2; D perhaps matches TRBD1 (5 bases). The CDR3 covers 15 residues. In germline, CDR1 is SGDLS, CDR2 YYNGEE. Trimming removed 1 base at V and 2 bases at J, with 9 bases between. Based on the CDR3 plus reference TRBV9 and TRBJ2-2, the full variable domain is DSGVTQTPKHLITATGQRVTLRCSPRSGDLSVYWYQQSLDQGLQFLIQYYNGEERAKGNILERFSAQQFPDLHSELNLSSLELGDSALYFCASSVLGANTGELFFGEGSRLTVL.